Reported below is one TCR beta chain. Its cognate antigen is unknown. Next came a second PCR, run for about 6 to 12 cycles, which used a sample-barcoded 5' primer along with a J-beta primer mix. Each CDR3 protein is one row after TCRdb ran MiXCR on the 5' RACE reads. The table shows 980,000 or so distinct CDR3 sequences, with about 48% occurring only once. The sample belongs to a study of blood T cells in healthy people across ages. Each sample yielded at least 6 micrograms of PBMC total RNA. Study outcomes and limitations: Diversity was higher, and naive CD4+ cells more numerous, in long-lived donors than in aged donors.

The CDR3 consists of 13 residues. The germline gives CDR1 DFQATT, CDR2 SNEGSKA (reference sequence). Trimming removed 4 bases from V and 5 bases from J, with 12 bases in between. The sequence derives from a man aged 25-40 years in good health. The chain carries TRBV20-1 and TRBJ2-1, with a tentative D call TRBD2 (6 bases). Sequenced sample: blood. CDR3 sequence: CSAMDYTNNEQFF. Here the CDR3 DNA reads TGCAGTGCTATGGACTATACAAACAATGAGCAGTTCTTC.